Following are 5 T cell receptor beta chains from one sample sequenced in a study of cytomegalovirus exposure and HLA in healthy donors. Researchers ran the PCR with 60 Vbeta and 13 Jbeta primers. TCRdb keeps only in-frame clones here, not all; method: immunoSEQ multiplex PCR. The data hold 150,000 to 200,000 clones, with approximately 65% observed a single time. The sequencing input was PBMCs. These receptors all come from a man aged 40-55 years in good health and CMV-seronegative.

The rearrangement uses TRBV30 and TRBJ1-5; D is perhaps TRBD1 (6 bases). Germline V gene data show CDR1 as GTSNPN and CDR2 as SVGIG (reference sequence). This CDR3 is 15 amino acids long. Trimming removed 3 bases from V and 6 bases from J, with 18 bases in between. DNA for the CDR3: TGTGCCTGGAGCCGAGGGGGGGACCCCGTTCAGCCCCAGCATTTT. Amino acids: CAWSRGGDPVQPQHF.

The rearrangement uses TRBV19 and TRBJ1-5, with TRBD1 matching 9 bases. Germline CDR1 and CDR2: LNHDA and SQIVND (reference sequence). The CDR3 totals 14 residues. V gave up 4 bases and J gave up 5 bases; unmatched junction bases: 3. CDR3 sequence (DNA): TGTGCCAGTAGTACTAGGACAGGGGATCAGCCCCAGCATTTT. Protein: CASSTRTGDQPQHF.

The chain couples TRBV30 to TRBJ2-2, with 10 bases identical to TRBD1. Trimming at V came to 8 bases and at J to 5 bases, leaving 8 bases not matched to a gene. Germline values: CDR1 GTSNPN, CDR2 SVGIG (reference sequence). There are 14 residues in the CDR3. This chain's CDR3 is CATSTGGYTGELFF. In DNA, the CDR3 is TGTGCCACTTCGACAGGGGGCTATACCGGGGAGCTGTTTTTT.

This chain connects TRBV7-6 to TRBJ2-5; TRBD1 matches at 10 bases. CDR3 length equals 15 residues. Germline values: CDR1 SGHVS, CDR2 FNYEAQ. The trim removed 2 bases at V and 5 bases at J, leaving 5 bases unmatched. The CDR3 DNA reads as TGTGCCAGCAGCTTACGGGACAGGGGAGGGGAGACCCAGTACTTC. Residues: CASSLRDRGGETQYF.

A few counts support this clone. The V gene is TRBV7-2, the J gene TRBJ1-2; D ambiguous. Germline CDR1 SGHTA, CDR2 FQGNSA. Trimming shortened V by 2 bases and J by 4 bases, and 11 bases separated the two germline ends. This CDR3 is 14 amino acids long. The CDR3 DNA sequence: TGTGCCAGCAGCTTACGTTCCGGGTCCTATGGCTACACCTTC. This sequence encodes CASSLRSGSYGYTF.